This T cell receptor (beta chain) is drawn from a study of OX40 agonist ivuxolimab in advanced cancers. Looking at the study overall: The dose of intravenous ivuxolimab that patients received every 2 weeks ranged from 0.01 to 10 mg/kg. Dose-escalation patients' cancers were hepatocellular carcinoma, melanoma, renal cell or head and neck cancer. Study observations and caveats: Not determined was the antigen specificity of the expanded peripheral T cells.

A note on this clone: Antigen specificity is unknown.

V was clipped by 1 base and J by 0 bases, with 15 bases between them. Germline V lookup: CDR1 KGHSY, CDR2 FQNENV. There are 17 residues in the CDR3. The repertoire was sequenced with immunoSEQ multiplex PCR; TCRdb's copy has only in-frame clones and lacks some. The repertoire holds around 44,000 clones, 87% seen once, with about 40% in the top ten. This TCR came from an adult with an advanced solid tumor such as melanoma, head and neck, liver or kidney cancer. The input for sequencing was CD4+ or CD8+ T cells sorted from blood, taken in a trial of the OX40 agonist ivuxolimab. The chain uses TRBV16 and TRBJ1-1, with D possibly being TRBD1 (5 bases). CDR3 DNA: TGTGCCAGCAGCCAATGGGGCGGCTTTCGGATGAACACTGAAGCTTTCTTT. Translated: CASSQWGGFRMNTEAFF. Complete variable domain (other parts from reference TRBV16 and TRBJ1-1): GEEVAQTPKHLVRGEGQKAKLYCAPIKGHSYVFWYQQVLKNEFKFLISFQNENVFDETGMPKERFSAKCLPNSPCSLEIQATKLEDSAVYFCASSQWGGFRMNTEAFFGQGTRLTVV.